This T cell receptor beta chain was retrieved from a study of cytomegalovirus exposure and HLA in healthy donors. CDR1 SGHTA and CDR2 FQGNSA come from the germline V gene. V gave up 2 bases and J gave up 5 bases; unmatched junction bases: 2. The CDR3 is 13 residues long. With 60 Vbeta and 13 Jbeta primers, the PCR was carried out. This table comes from immunoSEQ multiplex PCR, and its TCRdb copy is limited to in-frame clones, with some not included. This table holds 95,000 to 100,000 clones, approximately 80% found once. The sample was PBMCs. The rearrangement uses TRBV7-2 and TRBJ1-1; 7 bases are a match to TRBD1. The sequence was collected from a man aged 55 to 69 in good health and CMV-seropositive. The CDR3 DNA is TGTGCCAGCAGCTTAAGACAGGGAACTGAAGCTTTCTTT. Translated: CASSLRQGTEAFF. Full variable domain (rest looked up from reference TRBV7-2 and TRBJ1-1): GAGVSQSPSNKVTEKGKDVELRCDPISGHTALYWYRQSLGQGLEFLIYFQGNSAPDKSGLPSDRFSAERTGGSVSTLTIQRTQQEDSAVYLCASSLRQGTEAFFGQGTRLTVV.